This is a list of T cell receptor beta chains from one sample in a study of blood T cell repertoires in COVID-19. This table comes from immunoSEQ multiplex PCR, and its TCRdb copy is limited to in-frame clones, with some not included. The table records tens of thousands of clones, around nine tenths of them present only once. The sample consisted of peripheral blood. The receptors derive from a woman in her thirties or forties with active COVID-19. Each CDR3 is given with its conserved first and last residue. A D gene is named only where the DNA matches it firmly. Where a row states a size, it is once, few, many or the class of an expanded clone; other rows omit it.

v_call: TRBV5-1
d_call: TRBD1
cdr3_length: 14
j_call: TRBJ2-7
clone_size: NA
cdr3_nt: TGCGCCAGCAGCATGGGACAGTTTACCTACGAGCAGTACTTC
cdr3_aa: CASSMGQFTYEQYF

v_call: TRBV2
d_call: TRBD1
cdr3_length: 15
j_call: TRBJ2-7
clone_size: NA
cdr3_nt: TGTGCCAGCAGTGTGTTAGGGACAGGGTCCGGCGAGCAGTACTTC
cdr3_aa: CASSVLGTGSGEQYF

v_call: TRBV6-5
d_call: NA
cdr3_length: 12
j_call: TRBJ1-4
clone_size: NA
cdr3_nt: TGTGCCAGCAGGAATTCAGGGGATAAACTGTTTTTT
cdr3_aa: CASRNSGDKLFF

v_call: TRBV7-3
d_call: TRBD2
cdr3_length: 16
j_call: TRBJ2-3
clone_size: once
cdr3_nt: TGTGCCAGCAGCCTAGTAGGTGCGGGGGGCTCAGATACGCAGTATTTT
cdr3_aa: CASSLVGAGGSDTQYF

v_call: TRBV10-2
d_call: TRBD2
cdr3_length: 16
j_call: TRBJ2-3
clone_size: NA
cdr3_nt: TGCGCCAGCAGTGAGAGGCGGGGGGGCCAGACAGATACGCAGTATTTT
cdr3_aa: CASSERRGGQTDTQYF

v_call: TRBV16
d_call: NA
cdr3_length: 14
j_call: TRBJ1-2
clone_size: NA
cdr3_nt: TGTGCCAGCAGCCGGGAACAGGACGGCTATGGCTACACCTTC
cdr3_aa: CASSREQDGYGYTF

v_call: TRBV3-1/TRBV3-2
d_call: TRBD1
cdr3_length: 15
j_call: TRBJ1-6
clone_size: NA
cdr3_nt: TGTGCCAGCAGCCTGCTAAGGGGGCTTAATTCACCCCTCCACTTT
cdr3_aa: CASSLLRGLNSPLHF

v_call: TRBV5-1
d_call: NA
cdr3_length: 15
j_call: TRBJ1-4
clone_size: NA
cdr3_nt: TGCGCCAGCAGCTTGGGTGGGCAGAGTAATGAAAAACTGTTTTTT
cdr3_aa: CASSLGGQSNEKLFF

v_call: TRBV6-2/TRBV6-3
d_call: TRBD1
cdr3_length: 15
j_call: TRBJ1-1
clone_size: NA
cdr3_nt: TGTGCCAGCAGTGCCCGAGGGACAGGGAACACTGAAGCTTTCTTT
cdr3_aa: CASSARGTGNTEAFF

v_call: TRBV11-2
d_call: NA
cdr3_length: 15
j_call: TRBJ2-7
clone_size: NA
cdr3_nt: TGTGCCAGCAGCTTAGGGGCAGATTTTACCTACGAGCAGTACTTC
cdr3_aa: CASSLGADFTYEQYF

v_call: TRBV14
d_call: NA
cdr3_length: 12
j_call: TRBJ2-5
clone_size: NA
cdr3_nt: TGTGCCAGCAGCCAAGAATGGGGGGAAGCATACTTC
cdr3_aa: CASSQEWGEAYF

v_call: TRBV27
d_call: NA
cdr3_length: 15
j_call: TRBJ1-2
clone_size: NA
cdr3_nt: TGTGCCAGCAGTCCTGGAGGGGCCCAAGTCTATGGCTACACCTTC
cdr3_aa: CASSPGGAQVYGYTF

v_call: TRBV18
d_call: NA
cdr3_length: 17
j_call: TRBJ1-5
clone_size: once
cdr3_nt: TGTGCCAGCTCACCACAGGGGGGGGACGTAAGCAATCAGCCCCAGCATTTT
cdr3_aa: CASSPQGGDVSNQPQHF

v_call: TRBV4-2
d_call: TRBD2
cdr3_length: 15
j_call: TRBJ2-1
clone_size: NA
cdr3_nt: TGTGCCAGCAGCCAAGACGGGGGGGAATACAATGAGCAGTTCTTC
cdr3_aa: CASSQDGGEYNEQFF

v_call: TRBV5-1
d_call: NA
cdr3_length: 15
j_call: TRBJ2-3
clone_size: NA
cdr3_nt: TGCGCCAGCAGCTTGGGGGGAGTTAGCACAGATACGCAGTATTTT
cdr3_aa: CASSLGGVSTDTQYF

v_call: TRBV6-6
d_call: TRBD1
cdr3_length: 15
j_call: TRBJ2-3
clone_size: NA
cdr3_nt: TGTGCCAGCAGTTATCGGGGACAGCGCACAGATACGCAGTATTTT
cdr3_aa: CASSYRGQRTDTQYF

v_call: TRBV5-1
d_call: TRBD2
cdr3_length: 14
j_call: TRBJ2-1
clone_size: NA
cdr3_nt: TGCGCCAGCAGCTTGGGAAGGGAGGGAAATGAGCAGTTCTTC
cdr3_aa: CASSLGREGNEQFF

v_call: TRBV4-2
d_call: NA
cdr3_length: 16
j_call: TRBJ2-1
clone_size: NA
cdr3_nt: TGTGCCAGCAGCCAGGGTCGGGCGGGGAGTTACAATGAGCAGTTCTTC
cdr3_aa: CASSQGRAGSYNEQFF

v_call: TRBV5-1
d_call: NA
cdr3_length: 15
j_call: TRBJ1-3
clone_size: NA
cdr3_nt: TGCGCCAGCAGCCGTCACGGGGAAAGTGGAAACACCATATATTTT
cdr3_aa: CASSRHGESGNTIYF

v_call: TRBV2
d_call: NA
cdr3_length: 14
j_call: TRBJ2-3
clone_size: NA
cdr3_nt: TGTGCCAGCAAGGAGTTTTTTGTCACAGATACGCAGTATTTT
cdr3_aa: CASKEFFVTDTQYF

v_call: TRBV30
d_call: TRBD1
cdr3_length: 14
j_call: TRBJ1-2
clone_size: NA
cdr3_nt: TGTGCCTGGAGCAAGAACAGGGGACGGTCTGGCTACACCTTC
cdr3_aa: CAWSKNRGRSGYTF

v_call: TRBV29-1
d_call: NA
cdr3_length: 12
j_call: TRBJ1-4
clone_size: once
cdr3_nt: TGCAGCGTTGAAGGGCAGGGCGAAAAACTGTTTTTT
cdr3_aa: CSVEGQGEKLFF

v_call: TRBV4-1
d_call: NA
cdr3_length: 17
j_call: TRBJ2-7
clone_size: once
cdr3_nt: TGCGCCAGCAGCCACTCGACATCAACAGGTGGCCCCTACGAGCAGTACTTC
cdr3_aa: CASSHSTSTGGPYEQYF

v_call: TRBV2
d_call: NA
cdr3_length: 14
j_call: TRBJ2-2
clone_size: NA
cdr3_nt: TGTGCCAGCAAAGTCGGGCTAGCTGGCGGGGAGCTGTTTTTT
cdr3_aa: CASKVGLAGGELFF

v_call: TRBV12-3/TRBV12-4
d_call: NA
cdr3_length: 12
j_call: TRBJ1-1
clone_size: NA
cdr3_nt: TGTGCCAGCAGTTCGGGTTACACTGAAGCTTTCTTT
cdr3_aa: CASSSGYTEAFF

v_call: TRBV7-2
d_call: NA
cdr3_length: 16
j_call: TRBJ1-6
clone_size: NA
cdr3_nt: TGTGCCAGCAGCTTACTGGAGAAACCCTGGGATTCACCCCTCCACTTT
cdr3_aa: CASSLLEKPWDSPLHF

v_call: TRBV3-1/TRBV3-2
d_call: TRBD2
cdr3_length: 15
j_call: TRBJ2-1
clone_size: NA
cdr3_nt: TGTGCCAGCAGACCCGGGACTAGCGCTCTGGCTGAGCAGTTCTTC
cdr3_aa: CASRPGTSALAEQFF

v_call: TRBV11-3
d_call: NA
cdr3_length: 18
j_call: TRBJ1-1
clone_size: NA
cdr3_nt: TGTGCCAGCAGCTCTCAATGGGGACACTCCACAACGAACACTGAAGCTTTCTTT
cdr3_aa: CASSSQWGHSTTNTEAFF

v_call: TRBV5-4
d_call: NA
cdr3_length: 14
j_call: TRBJ1-2
clone_size: NA
cdr3_nt: TGTGCCAGCAGCCCCAAGCAAGAGATCTATGGCTACACCTTC
cdr3_aa: CASSPKQEIYGYTF

v_call: TRBV7-7
d_call: TRBD1
cdr3_length: 15
j_call: TRBJ2-1
clone_size: NA
cdr3_nt: TGTGCCAGCAGCCGGGGACAGGACTTATACAATGAGCAGTTCTTC
cdr3_aa: CASSRGQDLYNEQFF

v_call: TRBV9
d_call: NA
cdr3_length: 14
j_call: TRBJ2-2
clone_size: NA
cdr3_nt: TGTGCCAGCAGCGTAGCTACGGAGGGCGGGGAGCTGTTTTTT
cdr3_aa: CASSVATEGGELFF

v_call: TRBV19
d_call: TRBD1
cdr3_length: 14
j_call: TRBJ1-2
clone_size: NA
cdr3_nt: TGTGCCAGTAGTATAGAAACAGGGGGATTGAGCTACACCTTC
cdr3_aa: CASSIETGGLSYTF

v_call: TRBV27
d_call: TRBD1
cdr3_length: 17
j_call: TRBJ1-1
clone_size: NA
cdr3_nt: TGTGCCAGCAGTTTATCCGGGACAGGAGTACCTTGGGCTGAAGCTTTCTTT
cdr3_aa: CASSLSGTGVPWAEAFF

v_call: TRBV5-5
d_call: TRBD1
cdr3_length: 16
j_call: TRBJ2-5
clone_size: NA
cdr3_nt: TGTGCCAGCAGCACCCCGATGGACAGGGGGCAGGAGACCCAGTACTTC
cdr3_aa: CASSTPMDRGQETQYF

v_call: TRBV5-1
d_call: NA
cdr3_length: 14
j_call: TRBJ2-1
clone_size: NA
cdr3_nt: TGCGCCAGCACCGAAATCGGAGGGGAGAATGAGCAGTTCTTC
cdr3_aa: CASTEIGGENEQFF

v_call: TRBV6-5
d_call: NA
cdr3_length: 12
j_call: TRBJ2-3
clone_size: NA
cdr3_nt: TGTGCCAGCTCCAAGAGGGCAGATACGCAGTATTTT
cdr3_aa: CASSKRADTQYF

v_call: TRBV5-1
d_call: TRBD1
cdr3_length: 15
j_call: TRBJ1-1
clone_size: NA
cdr3_nt: TGCGCCAGCGGGAAGGGACAGGGAACGAACACTGAAGCTTTCTTT
cdr3_aa: CASGKGQGTNTEAFF